The clone carrying this T cell receptor (beta chain) was found many times. The data were taken from a study of T cells of healthy individuals. Germline assignment: CDR1 LGHNA and CDR2 YNFKEQ. This CDR3 contains 13 residues. The germline V and J ends were trimmed by 1 base and 8 bases, with 11 bases remaining between them. TCRdb redid the calling of the 5' RACE reads with MiXCR, one entry per CDR3 protein. The repertoire consists of about 100,000 distinct CDR3 sequences, with around 17% occurring once and the leading ten covering around 6.5%. This clonotype was sampled from a human donor in good health. The rearrangement joins TRBV4-2 to TRBJ1-2, with D possibly being TRBD1 (5 bases). The CDR3, as DNA: TGTGCCAGCAGCCAAGTTGGGGACCAAGGCTACACCTTC. As protein: CASSQVGDQGYTF.